This TCR beta chain was identified during a study of cytomegalovirus exposure and HLA in healthy donors. The wider study: The study's early data release held around 85 million unique TCRs from HLA-typed donors.

Study-level results: Near-uniform donor sequencing depth was presumed by presence/absence analyses. Most TCR beta V segments were productive about 87% or about 30% of the time in an earlier analysis.

Use of 60 Vbeta and 13 Jbeta primers characterized the PCR. In the original workflow: Some 80 million unique TCR beta chains, roughly 11 million shared, were counted in a later analysis. Assay: immunoSEQ multiplex PCR; the TCRdb copy retains only in-frame clones and omits some. The V and J calls and clone size are taken from that table; D and trimming were inferred from the DNA. The sample includes about 120,000 clones, around 81% of them seen just once. As for this clone: The target antigen is unknown.

V shed 6 bases and J shed 4 bases, with 7 bases lying between them. This CDR3 has 11 residues. In germline, CDR1 is SNHLY, CDR2 FYNNEI. What was sequenced was PBMCs. The chain is built from TRBV2 and TRBJ2-7; D uncertain. The TCR comes from a female donor in good health and CMV-seronegative. This CDR3 is CASRTSYEQYF. Written as DNA, the CDR3 is TGTGCCAGCAGGACAAGTTACGAGCAGTACTTC. Together with reference TRBV2 and TRBJ2-7, the CDR3 gives the full variable domain: EPEVTQTPSHQVTQMGQEVILRCVPISNHLYFYWYRQILGQKVEFLVSFYNNEISEKSEIFDDQFSVERPDGSNFTLKIRSTKLEDSAMYFCASRTSYEQYFGPGTRLTVT.